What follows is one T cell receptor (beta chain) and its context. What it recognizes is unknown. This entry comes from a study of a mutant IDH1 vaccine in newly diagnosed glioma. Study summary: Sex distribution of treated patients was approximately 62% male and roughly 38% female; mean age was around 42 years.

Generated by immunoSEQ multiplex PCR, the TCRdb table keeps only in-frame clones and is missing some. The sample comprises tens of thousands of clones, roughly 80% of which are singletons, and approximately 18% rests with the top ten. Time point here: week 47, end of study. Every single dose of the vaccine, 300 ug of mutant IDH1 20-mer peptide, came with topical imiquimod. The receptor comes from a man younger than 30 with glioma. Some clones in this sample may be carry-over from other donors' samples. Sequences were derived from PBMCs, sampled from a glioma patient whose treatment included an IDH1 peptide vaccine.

DNA for the CDR3: TGCGCCAGCAGCCCCCATAGCGGGATAGGGACAGATACGCAGTATTTT. This codes for CASSPHSGIGTDTQYF. The chain joins TRBV4-3 to TRBJ2-3, with TRBD2 identical over 8 bases. Unmatched junction bases numbered 9, after V lost 4 bases and J lost 3 bases. This CDR3 has 16 amino acids. Germline CDR1 LGHNA, CDR2 YSLEER.